One and the same sample provided the 14 T cell receptor beta chains below, sequenced in a study of blood T cell repertoires in COVID-19. Data came from immunoSEQ multiplex PCR; TCRdb stores just in-frame clones and leaves some out. Of 55,000 to 70,000 clones listed, more than 85% were seen once; the top ten hold approximately 2.3%. The sequenced material came from peripheral blood. All receptors come from a man aged 60 to 75 with acute or convalescent COVID-19.

The J gene is TRBJ1-1, the V gene TRBV30; the D is unclear. Germline V gives CDR1 GTSNPN, CDR2 SVGIG (reference sequence). Trimming shortened V by 1 base and J by 4 bases, and 16 bases separated the two germline ends. CDR3 length: 15 amino acids. The CDR3 reads CAWSGNSLYGTEAFF. DNA for the CDR3: TGTGCCTGGAGTGGGAACAGCTTATATGGCACTGAAGCTTTCTTT.

The chain uses TRBV4-3 and TRBJ1-6, with D perhaps matching TRBD1 (6 bases). Germline V gives CDR1 LGHNA, CDR2 YSLEER. V lost 0 bases and J lost 7, with 10 bases in between. The CDR3 runs to 15 residues. The CDR3 loop reads CASSQDRGGNSPLHF. The CDR3 coding sequence is TGCGCCAGCAGCCAAGACAGGGGTGGGAATTCACCCCTCCACTTT.

The V and J genes are TRBV9 and TRBJ1-1; 7 nucleotides match TRBD1. Germline-derived CDR1 and CDR2 are SGDLS and YYNGEE. This CDR3 has 16 amino acids. V lost 0 bases, J lost 4 bases, and 9 bases stayed unmatched. The CDR3 loop reads CASSVGIGGYGTEAFF. The CDR3 nucleotides are TGTGCCAGCAGCGTAGGAATAGGGGGCTATGGCACTGAAGCTTTCTTT.

Comments on this clone: At one of its ends the junction is not consistent with the germline gene, which may arise from a read error. V is TRBV7-7 and J is TRBJ2-5, with 14 nucleotides matching TRBD2. Germline CDR1 is SSHAT and CDR2 is FNYEAQ (reference sequence). CDR3 length: 15 amino acids. The CDR3, as DNA: TGTGCTAGCAGCGGTGGACTAGCGGGGGGAGAGACCCAGTACTTC. Its protein is CASSGGLAGGETQYF.

The genes are TRBV28 and TRBJ1-1; D gene ambiguous. CDR1 is MDHEN, CDR2 SYDVKM, per germline. V was cut by 2 bases and J by 11 bases, with 15 bases left in between. The CDR3 is 13 residues long. CDR3 bases: TGTGCCAGCAGTTTAGGAAAAGAAGGGAGGGCTTTCTTT. The encoded protein is CASSLGKEGRAFF.

The rearrangement joins TRBV30 to TRBJ2-7, with D tentatively TRBD2 (6 bases). V lost 0 bases to trimming and J lost 6 bases, with 9 bases between them. The CDR3 runs 12 residues. Germline V gene lookup returns CDR1 GTSNPN and CDR2 SVGIG (reference sequence). The CDR3, as DNA: TGTGCCTGGAGTGTATTGGGAGGCGAGCAGTACTTC. It specifies CAWSVLGGEQYF.

This clone was observed a single time. The rearrangement uses TRBV28 and TRBJ2-7; weak D call: TRBD2 (6 bases). This CDR3 spans 13 amino acids. V was cut by 5 bases and J by 0 bases, with 8 bases left in between. CDR1 and CDR2 from the germline V gene are MDHEN and SYDVKM. The CDR3 region is CASSTGDSYEQYF. CDR3 DNA: TGTGCCAGCAGTACGGGAGACTCCTACGAGCAGTACTTC.

The gene calls are TRBV5-6 and TRBJ2-2; possibly TRBD2 for D (6 bases). The CDR3 loop spans 14 amino acids. CDR1 and CDR2 from the germline V gene are SGHDT and YYEEEE. Trimming removed 3 bases from V and 7 bases from J, with 13 bases in between. The CDR3 protein is CASSYGGLSGELFF. CDR3 sequence (DNA): TGTGCCAGCAGCTATGGGGGGTTAAGCGGGGAGCTGTTTTTT. The full variable domain, rest sourced from reference TRBV5-6 and TRBJ2-2, is DAGVTQSPTHLIKTRGQQVTLRCSPKSGHDTVSWYQQALGQGPQFIFQYYEEEERQRGNFPDRFSGHQFPNYSSELNVNALLLGDSALYLCASSYGGLSGELFFGEGSRLTVL.

The chain has TRBV19 and TRBJ2-1; TRBD2 matches at 10 bases. CDR1 and CDR2 from the germline V gene are LNHDA and SQIVND (reference sequence). The junction had 4 bases not matched to a gene; V was cut back by 6 bases and J by 2 bases. The CDR3 consists of 15 residues. CDR3 DNA sequence: TGTGCCAGTAGACCCGGACTAGCGGCCTACAATGAGCAGTTCTTC. This translates into CASRPGLAAYNEQFF.

This clone was recorded once. J is TRBJ2-5 and V is TRBV9, with D perhaps matching TRBD2 (6 bases). The CDR3 extends over 14 amino acids. Trimming pared 0 bases from V and 3 bases from J, leaving 9 bases between. The V gene's germline CDR1 is SGDLS and CDR2 YYNGEE. The CDR3 loop is CASSVAGGKETQYF. The CDR3 DNA reads TGTGCCAGCAGCGTAGCTGGGGGGAAAGAGACCCAGTACTTC.

A note on this clone: A read error may account for a junction end that differs from germline. The chain recombines TRBV7-7 with TRBJ2-5, with 9 bases aligning to TRBD1. From germline, CDR1 is SSHAT and CDR2 FNYEAQ (reference sequence). This CDR3 has 15 amino acids. CDR3 in amino acids: CASSKEGRQGGTQYF. CDR3 DNA: TGTGCTAGCAGTAAAGAGGGGCGACAGGGGGGGACCCAGTACTTC.

This rearrangement joins TRBV6-5 to TRBJ2-1; TRBD2 aligns across 12 bases. V gave up 6 bases and J gave up 15 bases; unmatched junction bases: 9. Germline loops: CDR1 MNHEY, CDR2 SVGAGI. CDR3 length: 13 amino acids. CDR3: CASSRGLAGPPFF. The CDR3 region has the DNA TGTGCCAGCAGCCGAGGACTAGCGGGACCCCCGTTCTTC.

The sample holds a few counts of this clone. The chain recombines TRBV7-3 with TRBJ2-3; TRBD1 matches at 7 bases. V shed 2 bases, J shed 1 base, and the junction held 6 bases outside the gene matches. Germline CDR1 reads SGHTA; CDR2 reads FQGTGA. This CDR3 has 16 residues. The CDR3 here is CASSLSTGARTDTQYF. CDR3 DNA sequence: TGTGCCAGCAGCTTATCTACAGGGGCCCGCACAGATACGCAGTATTTT.

The V call is TRBV5-1, the J call TRBJ2-5; 7 bases are a match to TRBD2. Per the germline V gene, CDR1 is SGHRS and CDR2 is YFSETQ. The CDR3 covers 15 residues. The V gene end was trimmed by 1 base and the J gene end by 5 bases; junction bases not matched to a gene: 8. CDR3 protein: CASSLLAGVDETQYF. Written as DNA, the CDR3 is TGCGCCAGCAGCTTGCTGGCGGGAGTAGATGAGACCCAGTACTTC. Drawing the rest from reference TRBV5-1 and TRBJ2-5, the complete variable domain is KAGVTQTPRYLIKTRGQQVTLSCSPISGHRSVSWYQQTPGQGLQFLFEYFSETQRNKGNFPGRFSGRQFSNSRSEMNVSTLELGDSALYLCASSLLAGVDETQYFGPGTRLLVL.